This entry concerns a single T cell receptor beta chain. Its specificity is unknown. This entry is derived from a study of T cell responses to AZD1222 COVID-19 vaccine. Study-wide findings and caveats: Among the donors, most were white British and more were female, and clonal diversity was possibly underestimated. Repertoires in all cases were sampled only once the peak T cell response had passed.

Only in-frame clones appear in the TCRdb table, and some are missing; sequencing was by immunoSEQ multiplex PCR. The repertoire includes tens of thousands of clones, 90% of them detected once, and approximately 5.8% sits in the top ten. This CDR3 region has 15 residues. Germline values: CDR1 LNHDA, CDR2 SQIVND (reference sequence). Trimming removed 1 base from V and 3 bases from J, with 12 bases in between. This material consisted of peripheral blood, taken on day 0 of AZD1222 vaccination. The chain joins TRBV19 to TRBJ1-1; D perhaps matches TRBD1 (5 bases). The TCR comes from an adult in good health. DNA for the CDR3: TGTGCCAGTAGTATAGTCAGGGCGGGGGACACTGAAGCTTTCTTT. Residues: CASSIVRAGDTEAFF.